This TCR beta chain was identified during a study of blood T cell repertoires in COVID-19. Across the whole study: Material from acute and convalescent COVID-19 was sourced from the United States, Italy and Spain. Sources were T cells, B-cell-depleted T cells, or PBMCs; the material itself was cDNA or gDNA.

The protocol was immunoSEQ multiplex PCR, while the TCRdb copy is restricted to in-frame clones and leaves out a portion. This table has under 250,000 clones, roughly 77% appearing once. The clonotype originates from a woman aged 40 to 49 with COVID-19, enrolled during active disease. The sequenced sample consisted of peripheral blood.

CDR3: CASSPKKGYEQYF. CDR3 coding DNA: TGCGCCAGCAGCCCCAAAAAGGGGTACGAGCAGTACTTC. The rearrangement uses TRBV4-1 and TRBJ2-7; maybe TRBD1 (5 bases). The CDR3 spans 13 residues. CDR1 MGHRA and CDR2 YSYEKL come from the germline V gene. Trimming cost V 4 bases and J 4 bases, with 11 bases left between them.